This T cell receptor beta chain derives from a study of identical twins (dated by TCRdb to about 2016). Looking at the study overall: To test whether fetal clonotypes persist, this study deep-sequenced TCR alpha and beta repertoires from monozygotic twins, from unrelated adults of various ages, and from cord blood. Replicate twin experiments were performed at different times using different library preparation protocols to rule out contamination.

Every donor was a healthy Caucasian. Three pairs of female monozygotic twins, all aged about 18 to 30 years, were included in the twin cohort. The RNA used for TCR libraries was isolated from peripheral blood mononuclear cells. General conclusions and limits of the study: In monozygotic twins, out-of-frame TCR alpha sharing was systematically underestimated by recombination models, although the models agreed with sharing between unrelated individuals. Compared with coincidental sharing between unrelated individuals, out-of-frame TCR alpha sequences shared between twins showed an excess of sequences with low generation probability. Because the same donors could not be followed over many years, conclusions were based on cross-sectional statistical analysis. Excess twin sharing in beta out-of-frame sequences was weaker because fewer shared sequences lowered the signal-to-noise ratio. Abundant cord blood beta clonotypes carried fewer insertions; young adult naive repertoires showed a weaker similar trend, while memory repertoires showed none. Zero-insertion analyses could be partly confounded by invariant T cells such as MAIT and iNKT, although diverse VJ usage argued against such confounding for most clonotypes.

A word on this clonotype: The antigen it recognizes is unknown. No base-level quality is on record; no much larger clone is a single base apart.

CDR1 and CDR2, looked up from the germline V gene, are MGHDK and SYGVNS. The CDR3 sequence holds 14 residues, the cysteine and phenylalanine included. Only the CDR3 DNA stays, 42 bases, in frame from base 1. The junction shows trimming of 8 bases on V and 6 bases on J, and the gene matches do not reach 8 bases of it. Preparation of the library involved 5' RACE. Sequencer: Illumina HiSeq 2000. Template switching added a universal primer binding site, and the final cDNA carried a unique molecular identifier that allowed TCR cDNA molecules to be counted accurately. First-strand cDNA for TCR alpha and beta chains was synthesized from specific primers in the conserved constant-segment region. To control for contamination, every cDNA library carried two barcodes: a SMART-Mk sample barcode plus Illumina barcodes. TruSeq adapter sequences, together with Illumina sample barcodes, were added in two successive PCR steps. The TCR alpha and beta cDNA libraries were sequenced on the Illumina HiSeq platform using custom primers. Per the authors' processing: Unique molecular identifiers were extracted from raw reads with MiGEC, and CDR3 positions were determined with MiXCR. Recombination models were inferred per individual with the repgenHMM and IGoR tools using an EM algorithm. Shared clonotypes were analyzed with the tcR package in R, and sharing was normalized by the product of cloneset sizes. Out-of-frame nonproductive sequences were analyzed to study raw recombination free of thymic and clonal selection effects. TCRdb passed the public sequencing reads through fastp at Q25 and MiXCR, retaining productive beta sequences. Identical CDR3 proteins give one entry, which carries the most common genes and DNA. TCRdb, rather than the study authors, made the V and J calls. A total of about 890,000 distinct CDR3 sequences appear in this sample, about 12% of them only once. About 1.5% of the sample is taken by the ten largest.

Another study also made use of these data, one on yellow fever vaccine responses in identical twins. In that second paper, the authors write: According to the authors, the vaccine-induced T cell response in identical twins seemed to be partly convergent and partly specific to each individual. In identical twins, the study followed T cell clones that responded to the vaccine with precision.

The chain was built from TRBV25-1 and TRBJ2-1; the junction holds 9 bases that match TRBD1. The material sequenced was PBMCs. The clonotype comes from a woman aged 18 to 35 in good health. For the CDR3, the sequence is CASLGTGKGNEQFF. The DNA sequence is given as TGTGCCAGCCTCGGGACAGGGAAAGGCAATGAGCAGTTCTTC.